This TCR beta chain appears in the sequencing data of a study of T cells in localized non-small cell lung cancer. Assay: immunoSEQ multiplex PCR; the TCRdb copy retains only in-frame clones and omits some. This table has about 26,000 clones, 75% to 85% appearing once. The V end was cut by 5 bases, the J end by 0 bases, with 8 bases between. The CDR3 is made up of 14 amino acids. CDR1 is SGHNT, CDR2 YENEEA, per germline. This TCR was recovered from a woman between 40 and 69 years old with stage I lung adenocarcinoma. The sequencing used peripheral blood, collected before any cancer treatment. The rearrangement joins TRBV11-3 to TRBJ1-3; D unresolved. CDR3 protein: CASSPLGSGNTIYF. The CDR3 DNA follows: TGTGCCAGCAGCCCATTAGGCTCTGGAAACACCATATATTTT.